The sequence of this TCR beta chain was determined in a study of PD-L1 blockade in urothelial cancer. TCRdb's table, derived via immunoSEQ multiplex PCR, lists solely in-frame clones and lacks some. Of around 30,000 clones detected, roughly 80% appear once; the ten largest clones hold 2.5% to 3%. CDR1 is LGHNA and CDR2 is YNFKEQ in the germline V gene. This CDR3 region has 15 residues. Trimming took off 1 base at V and 0 bases at J, with 9 bases between the two ends. Time point defined: peripheral blood 6 weeks after treatment start. The sample was PBMCs, taken around atezolizumab (anti-PD-L1) treatment. This receptor was obtained from a man in his 70s with urothelial cancer. V is TRBV4-2 and J is TRBJ1-1; D is uncertain. DNA of the CDR3: TGTGCCAGCAGCCAAGCCGACATCATGAACACTGAAGCTTTCTTT. Its translation is CASSQADIMNTEAFF.